The 9 T cell receptor beta chains reported below all come from one sample, sequenced in a study of Ad26.COV2.S vaccination and SARS-CoV-2 variants. Treatment here: around 19 received Ad26.COV2.S at low or high dose, single or two shots; five or six received placebo; per-sample allocation not given. The samples date from day 63 after the first vaccine or placebo injection. Measured with immunoSEQ multiplex PCR; TCRdb has only the in-frame clones, and not every one. The data contain about 350,000 clones, around 88% of them seen just once; the ten biggest clones take up around a tenth. The sequenced sample was peripheral blood, obtained in a trial of Ad26.COV2.S vaccine versus placebo. The receptors here all came from a person aged 18-65 years who received the Ad26.COV2.S COVID-19 vaccine or a placebo.

The genes are TRBV5-4 and TRBJ1-3, with D perhaps TRBD1 (5 bases). This CDR3 contains 15 residues. Germline assignment: CDR1 SGHNT and CDR2 YYREEE (reference sequence). V was shortened by 4 bases and J by 3 bases, with 14 bases between the two germline ends. The CDR3 DNA reads TGTGCCAGCAGCCTTGGGGGTCTGGGTGGAAACACCATATATTTT. Its translation: CASSLGGLGGNTIYF.

The chain combines TRBV13 with TRBJ2-1; no clear D gene. This CDR3 region has 14 residues. Germline V gene data show CDR1 as PRHDT and CDR2 as FYEKMQ (reference sequence). Trimming shortened V by 5 bases and J by 0 bases, and 8 bases separated the two germline ends. The CDR3 reads CASSHPYSYNEQFF. The CDR3 DNA is TGTGCCAGCAGCCACCCCTACTCCTACAATGAGCAGTTCTTC.

The V and J genes are TRBV28 and TRBJ2-2; TRBD2 matches at 7 bases. J was trimmed by 1 base and V by 3 bases; bases with no gene match: 17. CDR1 is MDHEN, CDR2 SYDVKM, per germline. The CDR3 is made up of 20 amino acids. The CDR3 DNA reads as TGTGCCAGCAGTTTCTCCCGGCCCCCTAGGCGGGGGAGGAACACCGGGGAGCTGTTTTTT. This encodes CASSFSRPPRRGRNTGELFF.

This clone was detected once. The genes are TRBV24-1 and TRBJ2-1, with TRBD2 matching over 11 bases. The CDR3 covers 18 residues. V dropped 2 bases and J dropped 6; count of bases not matched to a gene: 11. Germline V gene lookup returns CDR1 KGHDR and CDR2 SFDVKD. CDR3 protein: CATSDSRRGTSGSNEQFF. The CDR3, as DNA: TGTGCCACCAGTGATTCCCGCAGGGGGACTAGCGGATCCAATGAGCAGTTCTTC.

The chain has TRBV6-5 and TRBJ1-5, with D possibly matching TRBD1 (6 bases). This CDR3 comprises 14 residues. The germline gives CDR1 MNHEY, CDR2 SVGAGI. The germline V and J ends were trimmed by 6 bases and 8 bases, with 17 bases remaining between them. For the CDR3, the DNA is TGTGCCAGCAGCCCGACCGGGACACCTAAGCCCCAGCATTTT. It is translated as CASSPTGTPKPQHF.

For this clone: The sample contains more than one DNA sequence encoding this CDR3. V gene TRBV18 combines with J gene TRBJ2-7; the D is unclear. This CDR3 comprises 12 residues. Trimming pared 2 bases from V and 0 bases from J, leaving 2 bases between. Looked up from germline, CDR1 is KGHSH and CDR2 is LQKENI. CDR3 region: CASSPDSYEQYF. As DNA, the CDR3 is TGTGCCAGCTCACCAGACTCCTACGAGCAGTACTTC. Combining the CDR3 with reference TRBV18 and TRBJ2-7 gives the whole variable domain NAGVMQNPRHLVRRRGQEARLRCSPMKGHSHVYWYRQLPEEGLKFMVYLQKENIIDESGMPKERFSAEFPKEGPSILRIQQVVRGDSAAYFCASSPDSYEQYFGPGTRLTVT.

The rearrangement uses TRBV18 and TRBJ2-2, with 8 bases fitting TRBD2. Trimming cost V 0 bases and J 1 base; bases outside gene matches: 1. CDR1 and CDR2 from the germline V gene are KGHSH and LQKENI. The CDR3 spans 16 residues. The CDR3: CASSPPTSENTGELFF. CDR3 DNA sequence: TGTGCCAGCTCACCACCGACTAGCGAGAACACCGGGGAGCTGTTTTTT.

The chain couples TRBV5-1 to TRBJ2-7, with TRBD1 identical over 9 bases. From germline, CDR1 is SGHRS and CDR2 YFSETQ. The CDR3 contains 14 residues. V trimming: 4 bases; J trimming: 4 bases; junction bases outside the gene matches: 6. This CDR3 reads CASSQDRGWYEQYF. As DNA, the CDR3 is TGCGCCAGCAGCCAAGACAGGGGGTGGTACGAGCAGTACTTC.

The CDR3 DNA sequence: TGTGCCAGCAGTGGCAGTAGCATACCTACAGATACGCAGTATTTT. Translating gives CASSGSSIPTDTQYF. This chain links TRBV2 with TRBJ2-3, with no clear D. This CDR3 contains 15 residues. V was shortened by 4 bases and J by 3 bases, with 14 bases between the two germline ends. Germline CDR1 is SNHLY and CDR2 is FYNNEI.